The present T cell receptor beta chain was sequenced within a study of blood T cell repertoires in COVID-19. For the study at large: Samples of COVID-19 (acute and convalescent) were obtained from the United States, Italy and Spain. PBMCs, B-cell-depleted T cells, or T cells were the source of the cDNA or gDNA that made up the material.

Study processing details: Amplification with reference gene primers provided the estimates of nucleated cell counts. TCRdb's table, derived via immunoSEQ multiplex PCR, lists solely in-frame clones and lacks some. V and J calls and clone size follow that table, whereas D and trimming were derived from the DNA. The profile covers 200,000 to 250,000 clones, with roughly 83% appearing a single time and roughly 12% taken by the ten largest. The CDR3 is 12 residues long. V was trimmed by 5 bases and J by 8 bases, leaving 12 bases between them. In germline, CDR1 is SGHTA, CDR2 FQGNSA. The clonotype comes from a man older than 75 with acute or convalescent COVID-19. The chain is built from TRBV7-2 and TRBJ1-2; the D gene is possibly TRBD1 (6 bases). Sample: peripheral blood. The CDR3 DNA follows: TGTGCCAGCAGCCAACCCACAGGGGGCTACACCTTC. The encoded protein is CASSQPTGGYTF.